These 29 T cell receptor beta chains originate from one sample sequenced in a study of T cell responses to AZD1222 COVID-19 vaccine (dated by TCRdb to the early 2020s). The library came from the immunoSEQ multiplex PCR assay. What TCRdb holds here is the immuneACCESS table cut down to in-frame rearrangements. Part of the clones is not present; checked against another copy, under half of the missing clones reflect an unresolved V gene, and the others are unexplained. This sample has more than 75,000 clones in its table, and roughly 86% of those were observed once. The leading ten clones occupy 6.9% of the sample. This specimen's time point label, interpreted: about 28 days (+/-7) after the second vaccine dose. Sequencing was performed on peripheral blood, taken 28 days after the second AZD1222 dose. Receptor source: an adult who received the AZD1222 COVID-19 vaccine.

This clone was observed a single time. The rearrangement joins TRBV3-1 (or the pseudogene TRBV3-2) to TRBJ1-2, with TRBD1 as a possible D gene (5 bases). The CDR3 is 18 amino acids. Germline CDR1 LGHDT, CDR2 YNNKEL (reference sequence). Trimming took 1 base from V and 8 from J, leaving 26 bases between them. The CDR3 DNA reads TGTGCCAGCAGCCAAGCGAGGGCTCAGGGACCTCTTAACATGGGCTACACCTTC. It specifies CASSQARAQGPLNMGYTF.

V and J are TRBV6-5 and TRBJ2-7, with TRBD2 as a possible D gene (5 bases). The length of the CDR3 is 14 residues. V was trimmed by 6 bases and J by 5 bases, leaving 17 bases between them. Germline CDR1 is MNHEY and CDR2 is SVGAGI. CDR3 sequence: CASSLLGGWDEQYF. CDR3 coding DNA: TGTGCCAGCAGCCTACTAGGCGGGTGGGACGAGCAGTACTTC.

The chain couples TRBV30 to TRBJ2-1; the D gene is possibly TRBD1 (6 bases). Germline values: CDR1 GTSNPN, CDR2 SVGIG (reference sequence). The CDR3 is 15 amino acids. The V end lost 2 bases, the J end lost 6 bases, and 17 bases lay between the germline ends. CDR3 sequence reads: CAWSPYPGQSNEQFF. In DNA form, the CDR3 reads TGTGCCTGGAGTCCCTACCCAGGACAGAGCAATGAGCAGTTCTTC.

The rearrangement uses TRBV7-9 and TRBJ2-1; D remains ambiguous. CDR3 size: 12 residues. CDR1 is SEHNR, CDR2 FQNEAQ, per germline (reference sequence). V was clipped by 5 bases and J by 7 bases, with 9 bases between them. DNA of the CDR3: TGTGCCAGCAGCCTAATGTGGAATGAGCAGTTCTTC. As protein: CASSLMWNEQFF.

This clone was seen just once. The chain is built from TRBV12-3 or TRBV12-4 and TRBJ2-7, with D uncertain. Trimming cost V 6 bases and J 0 bases, with 3 bases left between them. The CDR3 extends over 11 amino acids. The chain's CDR3 is CASSHSYEQYF. The CDR3 DNA follows: TGTGCCAGCAGCCACTCCTACGAGCAGTACTTC.

V and J are TRBV5-1 and TRBJ2-3, with D unclear. Trimming left V 5 bases short and J 4 bases short, with 11 bases between. The CDR3 contains 13 residues. The germline CDR1 and CDR2 sequences are SGHRS and YFSETQ. CDR3 in amino acids: CASREFRPDTQYF. The CDR3 region has the DNA TGCGCCAGCAGAGAATTTCGCCCAGATACGCAGTATTTT. The full variable domain, with the rest looked up from reference TRBV5-1 and TRBJ2-3, is KAGVTQTPRYLIKTRGQQVTLSCSPISGHRSVSWYQQTPGQGLQFLFEYFSETQRNKGNFPGRFSGRQFSNSRSEMNVSTLELGDSALYLCASREFRPDTQYFGPGTRLTVL.

The chain uses TRBV19 and TRBJ2-3, with 7 nucleotides matching TRBD2. The CDR3 consists of 15 residues. Losses at the gene ends were 5 bases for V and 6 bases for J; bases not matched to a gene: 11. The germline V gene encodes CDR1 LNHDA and CDR2 SQIVND (reference sequence). DNA for the CDR3: TGTGCCAGTAGTTTTCGGGGAGGGATGGCGGATACGCAGTATTTT. Its translation is CASSFRGGMADTQYF.

This chain uses TRBV13 with TRBJ2-5; D possibly corresponds to TRBD1 (5 bases). The ends were cut back, 2 bases at V and 2 bases at J, with 12 bases in the middle. Germline CDR1 is PRHDT and CDR2 is FYEKMQ (reference sequence). The CDR3 runs to 15 residues. CDR3 in amino acids: CASSLRVRGQETQYF. The CDR3 bases are TGTGCCAGCAGCTTAAGGGTAAGGGGACAAGAGACCCAGTACTTC.

V usage is TRBV7-2 and J usage is TRBJ1-5, with D possibly being TRBD1 (5 bases). The ends were cut back, 0 bases at V and 6 bases at J, with 9 bases in the middle. The germline gives CDR1 SGHTA, CDR2 FQGNSA. CDR3 length: 14 residues. The CDR3 is CASSLAGTSQPQHF. CDR3 nucleotide sequence: TGTGCCAGCAGCTTAGCAGGGACCAGTCAGCCCCAGCATTTT.

This chain connects TRBV19 to TRBJ2-1; 9 positions match TRBD2. With 4 bases clipped from V and 0 bases from J, the junction kept 1 base outside the gene matches. The CDR3 runs to 15 residues. CDR1 and CDR2 (germline): LNHDA, SQIVND (reference sequence). For the CDR3, the DNA is TGTGCCAGTAGTAATAGCGGGAGCTCCTACAATGAGCAGTTCTTC. Its protein product is CASSNSGSSYNEQFF.

The genes are TRBV19 and TRBJ2-3; D possibly corresponds to TRBD2 (5 bases). Germline V gene data show CDR1 as LNHDA and CDR2 as SQIVND (reference sequence). V dropped 0 bases and J dropped 1 base, with 14 bases sitting between them. The CDR3 sequence is 17 residues long. The CDR3 sequence: CASSIDPWGSGTDTQYF. The CDR3 DNA sequence: TGTGCCAGTAGTATAGATCCTTGGGGTAGCGGCACAGATACGCAGTATTTT.

The rearrangement links TRBV12-3 or TRBV12-4 to TRBJ1-3; 9 positions agree with TRBD1. The ends lost 5 bases at V and 8 bases at J; junction bases unmatched: 4. The CDR3 totals 13 residues. CDR3: CASSPDRGDTIYF. The DNA for the CDR3 is TGTGCCAGCAGTCCCGACAGGGGGGACACCATATATTTT.

The chain is built from TRBV27 and TRBJ2-1; D possibly uses TRBD1 or TRBD2 (5 bases each). Trimming removed 5 bases from V and 1 base from J, with 15 bases in between. The germline V gene encodes CDR1 MNHEY and CDR2 SMNVEV (reference sequence). The CDR3 has 16 residues. The CDR3 spells CASSHRDDQSYNEQFF. The CDR3 nucleotides are TGTGCCAGCAGTCACCGGGACGACCAATCCTACAATGAGCAGTTCTTC.

This chain joins TRBV5-6 and TRBJ1-6; D gene unclear. Germline CDR1 is SGHDT and CDR2 is YYEEEE. Between the trimmed V and J ends, which lost 0 bases and 9 bases, there was a span of 10 bases. The CDR3 loop spans 14 amino acids. The CDR3 DNA reads as TGTGCCAGCAGCTTGGAAGGGTTCACTTCACCCCTCCACTTT. It is translated as CASSLEGFTSPLHF.

This sequence joins TRBV11-2 and TRBJ1-5; D ambiguous. The V and J ends lost 1 base and 7 bases respectively, with 8 bases between them. There are 13 residues in the CDR3. Germline V gives CDR1 SGHAT, CDR2 FQNNGV. CDR3 amino acids: CASSLAERQPQHF. Written as DNA, the CDR3 is TGTGCCAGCAGCTTAGCCGAGCGCCAGCCCCAGCATTTT.

The V gene is TRBV29-1, the J gene TRBJ1-3, with D unresolved. V was cut by 3 bases and J by 0 bases, with 12 bases left in between. Germline CDR1 SQVTM, CDR2 ANQGSEA. CDR3 length: 15 residues. The CDR3 loop is CSVEVPGISGNTIYF. DNA of the CDR3: TGCAGCGTTGAGGTTCCCGGGATCTCTGGAAACACCATATATTTT.

This clone was seen only a few times. J is TRBJ2-3 and V is TRBV5-1; a possible D gene is TRBD1 (6 bases). Deletions cut 1 base from V and 3 bases from J, with 6 bases between. Germline V gives CDR1 SGHRS, CDR2 YFSETQ. CDR3 size: 13 residues. The CDR3 sequence: CASSLQGTDTQYF. The CDR3 DNA sequence: TGCGCCAGCAGCTTGCAGGGGACAGATACGCAGTATTTT.

The chain couples TRBV10-2 to TRBJ1-2; 8 nucleotides line up with TRBD1. Per the germline V gene, CDR1 is WSHSY and CDR2 is SAAADI. The CDR3 runs to 15 residues. The V segment lost 4 bases and the J segment 3 bases; nucleotides outside the gene matches: 7. CDR3 coding DNA: TGCGCCAGCAGTGGAACAGAGACAGGGGACTATGGCTACACCTTC. Its translation: CASSGTETGDYGYTF.

V is TRBV12-3 or TRBV12-4 and J is TRBJ2-1; possibly TRBD1 for D (5 bases). Trimming shortened V by 2 bases and J by 10 bases, and 12 bases separated the two germline ends. This CDR3 spans 13 amino acids. The chain's CDR3 is CASSLFGAGEQFF. The CDR3 nucleotides read TGTGCCAGCAGTTTATTTGGGGCCGGAGAGCAGTTCTTC.

The chain links TRBV7-3 to TRBJ2-5; 10 bases match TRBD2. V lost 5 bases to trimming and J lost 5 bases; unmatched junction nucleotides: 5. The CDR3 extends over 14 amino acids. Germline lookup yields CDR1 SGHTA and CDR2 FQGTGA. The CDR3 loop reads CASSPSGSGETQYF. CDR3 nucleotide sequence: TGTGCCAGCAGCCCTAGCGGGAGCGGGGAGACCCAGTACTTC.

The rearrangement joins TRBV19 to TRBJ1-5, with D possibly TRBD1 on 5 matching bases. V lost 3 bases and J 11 bases, leaving 14 bases between the germline ends. Germline V gives CDR1 LNHDA, CDR2 SQIVND (reference sequence). CDR3 length: 13 residues. The CDR3 reads CASSMSQAAAQHF. The CDR3 coding sequence is TGTGCCAGTAGTATGTCACAGGCCGCAGCCCAGCATTTT. The whole variable domain, filled in from reference TRBV19 and TRBJ1-5, reads DGGITQSPKYLFRKEGQNVTLSCEQNLNHDAMYWYRQDPGQGLRLIYYSQIVNDFQKGDIAEGYSVSREKKESFPLTVTSAQKNPTAFYLCASSMSQAAAQHFGDGTRLSIL.

The chain employs TRBV18 and TRBJ2-2, with D perhaps TRBD1 (6 bases). The CDR3 spans 16 residues. V gave up 2 bases and J gave up 0 bases, with 10 bases separating them. The germline CDR1 and CDR2 sequences are KGHSH and LQKENI. CDR3 coding DNA: TGTGCCAGCTCACCATTAGGGGGAGCGAACACCGGGGAGCTGTTTTTT. Encoded protein: CASSPLGGANTGELFF.

The chain uses TRBV28 and TRBJ1-1; D gene unclear. V gave up 5 bases and J gave up 3 bases, with 4 bases separating them. Germline CDR1 is MDHEN and CDR2 is SYDVKM. This CDR3 region has 11 residues. CDR3 sequence (DNA): TGTGCCAGCAGTCGGGACACTGAAGCTTTCTTT. Its protein is CASSRDTEAFF.

The J gene is TRBJ1-4, the V gene TRBV19; perhaps TRBD1 as D (5 bases). Germline V gene sequence: CDR1 LNHDA, CDR2 SQIVND (reference sequence). V gave up 3 bases and J gave up 7 bases, with 12 bases separating them. This CDR3 contains 14 residues. CDR3 nucleotides: TGTGCCAGTAGTATTGGGGGATCTGGTGAAAAACTGTTTTTT. Protein: CASSIGGSGEKLFF.

The chain combines TRBV6-5 with TRBJ2-7; D remains ambiguous. Germline CDR1 is MNHEY and CDR2 is SVGAGI. The CDR3 runs to 13 residues. V gave up 6 bases and J gave up 0 bases, with 9 bases separating them. The CDR3 DNA reads as TGTGCCAGCAGGTACGACAACTCCTACGAGCAGTACTTC. Amino acids: CASRYDNSYEQYF.

Here the CDR3 reads CASSLADNEQFF. The DNA for the CDR3 is TGTGCCAGCAGCCTAGCGGACAATGAGCAGTTCTTC. The gene calls are TRBV13 and TRBJ2-1, with 7 nucleotides matching TRBD2. V lost 5 bases to trimming and J lost 5 bases; unmatched junction nucleotides: 0. This CDR3 region has 12 residues. Germline CDR1 and CDR2: PRHDT and FYEKMQ (reference sequence).

V is TRBV2 and J is TRBJ1-3; tentatively, D is TRBD1 (5 bases). The V and J ends lost 2 bases and 4 bases respectively, with 15 bases between them. The CDR3 is made up of 16 amino acids. Germline assignment: CDR1 SNHLY and CDR2 FYNNEI. CDR3 protein: CASSELGVGTGNTIYF. CDR3 nucleotide sequence: TGTGCCAGCAGTGAACTGGGGGTTGGAACAGGAAACACCATATATTTT.

The chain is built from TRBV21-1 and TRBJ1-1; TRBD1, as called in the table, went unchecked against the DNA. TRBV21-1 is deemed a pseudogene. The CDR3 loop spans 14 amino acids. Written as DNA, the CDR3 is TGTGCCAGCAGCATACGGACAGGGGAGAACGAAGCTTTCTTT. This gives the protein CASSIRTGENEAFF.

The table lists this clone with a count of one. The genes are TRBV18 and TRBJ1-6; 8 bases are shared with TRBD1. The CDR3 is made up of 15 amino acids. Trimming took 5 bases from V and 7 from J; bases not matched to a gene: 7. Germline V lookup: CDR1 KGHSH, CDR2 LQKENI. CDR3 nucleotides: TGTGCCAGCTCAACGACAGGGGTGAGAAATTCACCCCTCCACTTT. Residues: CASSTTGVRNSPLHF.